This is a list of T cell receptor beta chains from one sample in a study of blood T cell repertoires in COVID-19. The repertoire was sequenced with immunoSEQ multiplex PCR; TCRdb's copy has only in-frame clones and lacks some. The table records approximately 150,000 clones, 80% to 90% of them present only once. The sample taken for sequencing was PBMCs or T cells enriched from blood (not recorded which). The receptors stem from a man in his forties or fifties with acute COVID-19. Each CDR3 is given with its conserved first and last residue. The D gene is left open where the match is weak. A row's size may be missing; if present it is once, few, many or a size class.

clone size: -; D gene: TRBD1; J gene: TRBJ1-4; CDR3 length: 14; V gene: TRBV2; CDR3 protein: CASSEVDRREKLFF; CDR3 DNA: TGTGCCAGCAGTGAGGTGGACAGGCGGGAAAAACTGTTTTTT
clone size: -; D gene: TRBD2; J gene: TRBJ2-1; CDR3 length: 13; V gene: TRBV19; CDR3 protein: CASNPSGRDEQFF; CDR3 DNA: TGTGCCAGTAACCCTAGCGGGAGGGATGAGCAGTTCTTC
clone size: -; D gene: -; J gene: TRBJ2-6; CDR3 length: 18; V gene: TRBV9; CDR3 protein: CASSARDNSGSGANVLTF; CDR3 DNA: TGTGCCAGCAGCGCCCGAGACAATAGTGGCTCTGGGGCCAACGTCCTGACTTTC
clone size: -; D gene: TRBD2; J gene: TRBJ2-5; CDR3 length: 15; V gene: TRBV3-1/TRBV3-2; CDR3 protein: CASSQPTSGQETQYF; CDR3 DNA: TGTGCCAGCAGCCAGCCCACTAGCGGTCAAGAGACCCAGTACTTC
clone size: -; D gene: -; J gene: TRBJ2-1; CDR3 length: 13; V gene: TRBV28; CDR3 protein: CASNRQGYNEQFF; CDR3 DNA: TGTGCCAGCAATCGGCAGGGCTACAATGAGCAGTTCTTC
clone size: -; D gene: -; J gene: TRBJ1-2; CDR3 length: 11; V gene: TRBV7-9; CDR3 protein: CASGQLDGYTF; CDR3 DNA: TGTGCCAGCGGCCAGTTGGATGGCTACACCTTC
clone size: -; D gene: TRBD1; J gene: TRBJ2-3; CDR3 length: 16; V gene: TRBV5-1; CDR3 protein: CASSEGGQGLTDTQYF; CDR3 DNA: TGCGCCAGCAGCGAAGGGGGACAGGGGCTTACAGATACGCAGTATTTT
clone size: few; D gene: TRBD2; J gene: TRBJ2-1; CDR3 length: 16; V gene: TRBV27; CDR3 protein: CASIPTGTSGYNEQFF; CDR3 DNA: TGTGCCAGCATTCCCACTGGGACTAGCGGCTACAATGAGCAGTTCTTC
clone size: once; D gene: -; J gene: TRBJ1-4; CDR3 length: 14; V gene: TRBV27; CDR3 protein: CASSFKRGREKLFF; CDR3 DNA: TGTGCCAGCAGTTTCAAAAGGGGTAGAGAAAAACTGTTTTTT
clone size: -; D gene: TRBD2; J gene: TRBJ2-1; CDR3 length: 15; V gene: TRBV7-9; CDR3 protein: CASSSTSGSTNEQFF; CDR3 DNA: TGTGCCAGCAGCTCCACTAGCGGGAGTACGAATGAGCAGTTCTTC
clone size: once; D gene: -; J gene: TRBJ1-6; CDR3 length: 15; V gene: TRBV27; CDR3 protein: CASSLSIGSNSPLHF; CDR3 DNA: TGTGCCAGCAGTTTATCTATAGGGAGTAACTCACCCCTCCACTTT
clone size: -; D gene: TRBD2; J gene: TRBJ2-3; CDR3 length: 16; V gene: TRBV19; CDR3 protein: CASSSSGGEITDTQYF; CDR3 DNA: TGTGCCAGTAGTAGTAGCGGGGGGGAGATCACAGATACGCAGTATTTT
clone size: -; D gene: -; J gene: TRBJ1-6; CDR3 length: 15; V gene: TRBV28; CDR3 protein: CASSFSEGYNSPLHF; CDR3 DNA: TGTGCCAGCAGTTTTTCAGAGGGCTATAATTCACCCCTCCACTTT
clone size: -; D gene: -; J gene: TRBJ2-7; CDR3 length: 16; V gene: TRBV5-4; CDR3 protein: CASSLEGRRGSYEQYF; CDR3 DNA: TGTGCCAGCAGCTTAGAGGGCAGGCGTGGATCCTACGAGCAGTACTTC
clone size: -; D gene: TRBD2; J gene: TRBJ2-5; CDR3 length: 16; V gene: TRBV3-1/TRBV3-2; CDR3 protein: CASSQLAGGYQETQYF; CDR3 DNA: TGTGCCAGCAGCCAACTAGCGGGGGGTTACCAAGAGACCCAGTACTTC
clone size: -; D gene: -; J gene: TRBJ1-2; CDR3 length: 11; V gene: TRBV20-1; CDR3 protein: CSADSGYGYTF; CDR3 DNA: TGCAGTGCTGACTCAGGGTATGGCTACACCTTC
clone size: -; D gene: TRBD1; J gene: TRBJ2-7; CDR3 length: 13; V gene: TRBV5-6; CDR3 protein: CASSHQRGREQYF; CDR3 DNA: TGTGCCAGCAGCCACCAAAGGGGGCGCGAGCAGTACTTC
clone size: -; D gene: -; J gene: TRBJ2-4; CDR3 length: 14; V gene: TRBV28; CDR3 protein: CASSLNSPKNIQYF; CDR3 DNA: TGTGCCAGCAGTTTAAACAGCCCCAAAAACATTCAGTACTTC
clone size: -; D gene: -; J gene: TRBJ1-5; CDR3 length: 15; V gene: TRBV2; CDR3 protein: CASSAQGHSNQPQHF; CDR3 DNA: TGTGCCAGCAGTGCTCAGGGCCATAGCAATCAGCCCCAGCATTTT
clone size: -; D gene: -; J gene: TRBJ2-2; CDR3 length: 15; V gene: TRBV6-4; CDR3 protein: CAGADWWNKSGELFF; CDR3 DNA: TGTGCCGGCGCGGACTGGTGGAATAAGAGCGGGGAGCTGTTTTTT
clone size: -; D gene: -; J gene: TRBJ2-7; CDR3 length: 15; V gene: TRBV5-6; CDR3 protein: CASSQEEGGNYEQYF; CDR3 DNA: TGTGCCAGCAGCCAGGAAGAGGGCGGTAACTACGAGCAGTACTTC
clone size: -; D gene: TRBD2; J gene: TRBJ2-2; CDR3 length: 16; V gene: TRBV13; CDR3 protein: CASSSGLAGVVGELFF; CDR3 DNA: TGTGCCAGCAGCTCTGGACTAGCGGGGGTTGTCGGGGAGCTGTTTTTT
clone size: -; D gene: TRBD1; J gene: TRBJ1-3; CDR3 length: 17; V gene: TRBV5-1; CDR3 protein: CASSLGTGGSSGNTIYF; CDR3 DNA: TGCGCCAGCAGCTTGGGGACAGGGGGTAGCTCTGGAAACACCATATATTTT
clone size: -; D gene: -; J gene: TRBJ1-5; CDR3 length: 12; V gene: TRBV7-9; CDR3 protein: CASSIEDQPQHF; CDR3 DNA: TGTGCCAGCAGCATTGAGGATCAGCCCCAGCATTTT
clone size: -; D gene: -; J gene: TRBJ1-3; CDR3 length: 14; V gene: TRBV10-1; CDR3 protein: CASSSGAAGNTIYF; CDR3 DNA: TGCGCCAGCAGTTCAGGGGCCGCGGGAAACACCATATATTTT
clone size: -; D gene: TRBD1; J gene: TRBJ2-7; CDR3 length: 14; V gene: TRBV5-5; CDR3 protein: CASSLPGTGSEQYF; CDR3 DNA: TGTGCCAGCAGCTTGCCCGGGACAGGCTCCGAGCAGTACTTC
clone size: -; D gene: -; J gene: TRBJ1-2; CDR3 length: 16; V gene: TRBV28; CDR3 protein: CASSLAGTGTNYGYTF; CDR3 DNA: TGTGCCAGCAGTTTAGCTGGGACTGGAACTAACTATGGCTACACCTTC
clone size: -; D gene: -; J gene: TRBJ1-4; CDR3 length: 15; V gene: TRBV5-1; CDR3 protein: CVSSVQGPYGEKLFF; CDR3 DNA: TGCGTCAGCAGCGTACAGGGTCCTTATGGTGAAAAACTGTTTTTT